This paragraph reports one T cell receptor beta chain. Its antigen is still unknown. The time point denotes: week 35, safety follow-up. Topical imiquimod accompanied each vaccine dose, which consisted of 300 ug of mutant IDH1 20-mer peptide. New astrocytomas of WHO grade 3 or 4 that were IDH1-mutant and ATRX-lost were found in the donors. This specimen belongs to a study of a mutant IDH1 vaccine in newly diagnosed glioma. Study-level information: Patients received vaccination from 4-6 weeks after radiotherapy alone, or with temozolomide cycles. Patients arrived already treated with radiotherapy, temozolomide, or both, most having had both.

The V gene lost 0 bases and the J gene lost 5 bases, with 8 bases spanning the gap. Per germline, CDR1 SGDLS and CDR2 YYNGEE. CDR3 size: 13 residues. Findings of the study overall: Vaccine-induced immune responses were detected in around 92% of patients.

TCRdb keeps only in-frame clones here, not all; method: immunoSEQ multiplex PCR. Altogether some 57,000 clones are present, 80% to 85% being singletons, with the ten largest covering approximately 4%. The rearrangement uses TRBV9 and TRBJ1-1; D is uncertain. The source was PBMCs, collected from a glioma patient whose treatment included an IDH1 peptide vaccine. The TCR comes from a woman younger than 35 with glioma. DNA for the CDR3: TGTGCCAGCAGCGTAGGGGGTAGGACTGAAGCTTTCTTT. This encodes CASSVGGRTEAFF.